This is a list of T cell receptor beta chains from one sample in a study of neoadjuvant anti-PD-1 for oral cavity cancer. Assay: immunoSEQ multiplex PCR; the TCRdb copy retains only in-frame clones and omits some. The sample yields about 72,000 clones, approximately 81% seen once. Here the sequenced sample was PBMCs, taken after nivolumab (anti-PD-1) treatment. The receptor set was obtained from a person between 40 and 79 years old with oral cavity squamous cell carcinoma. Both conserved end residues are part of each CDR3. Not every row has a clone size; where given, it reads once, few, many or a size class.

j_call | v_call | clone_size | cdr3_aa
TRBJ1-2 | TRBV6-1 | - | CASSEAGNYGYTF
TRBJ1-4 | TRBV5-8 | - | CASRLRQTNEKLFF
TRBJ1-1 | TRBV19 | few | CASLHRQGNTEAFF
TRBJ2-7 | TRBV7-2 | few | CASSLTPRTYEQYF
TRBJ2-5 | TRBV5-6 | - | CASSLKGLAQETQYF
TRBJ2-5 | TRBV27 | - | CASSLASAFQETQYF
TRBJ1-1 | TRBV6-5 | once | CASRPGRGVAEAFF
TRBJ1-2 | TRBV19 | - | CASSIPYRQGDYGYTF
TRBJ1-5 | TRBV19 | few | CASSIQQGNQPQHF
TRBJ1-2 | TRBV6-6 | - | CASSDGDRNYGYTF
TRBJ1-1 | TRBV2 | - | CASSEIANTEAFF
TRBJ1-1 | TRBV5-1 | - | CASSAGLNTEAFF
TRBJ1-3 | TRBV6-4 | - | CASSPEAYSGNTIYF
TRBJ2-5 | TRBV5-1 | - | CASSLSDQETQYF
TRBJ2-2 | TRBV7-9 | - | CASSPTRNTGELFF
TRBJ2-1 | TRBV5-1 | - | CASSLRQGAYNEQFF
TRBJ2-5 | TRBV5-6 | - | CASSLVSQGAKAQYF
TRBJ2-7 | TRBV5-5 | - | CASSSLTGLSYEQYF
TRBJ2-2 | TRBV2 | once | CASRARSNTGELFF
TRBJ2-3 | TRBV10-2 | - | CASSEGSSSTDTQYF
TRBJ1-5 | TRBV6-5 | - | CASRPGTAHQPQHF
TRBJ1-1 | TRBV2 | - | CATALDRANTEAFF
TRBJ1-2 | TRBV11-1 | - | CASRGQGTYGYTF
TRBJ2-7 | TRBV6-1 | - | CASSQYGQGAYEQYF
TRBJ2-1 | TRBV6-6 | - | CASSYPTDNEQFF